A selection of T cell receptor beta chains follows, all from one sample in a study of untreated major depressive disorder. This table comes from immunoSEQ multiplex PCR, and its TCRdb copy is limited to in-frame clones, with some not included. Of more than 15,000 clones in the sample, more than 85% were seen once. Sequencing was carried out using CD4+ T cells from PBMCs. These receptors all stem from a middle-aged woman with major depressive disorder. The CDR3 runs from the conserved cysteine through the conserved F or W. D genes are given only for firm matches. A clone size is listed for some rows: how often the clone was seen (once, few, many), or a class if it is expanded.

clone size: .
D gene: .
V gene: TRBV6-5
J gene: TRBJ1-5
CDR3 DNA: TGTGCCAGCAGTTTCTCAAGGGGAGGCAATCAGCCCCAGCATTTT
CDR3 protein: CASSFSRGGNQPQHF

clone size: .
D gene: .
V gene: TRBV5-4
J gene: TRBJ1-1
CDR3 DNA: TGTGCCAGCAGCCTTACAGGGAAGCCTGAAGCTTTCTTT
CDR3 protein: CASSLTGKPEAFF

clone size: .
D gene: .
V gene: TRBV11-2
J gene: TRBJ2-7
CDR3 DNA: TGTGCCAGCAGCTTAGAAAGGGCCTTGGAGCAGTACTTC
CDR3 protein: CASSLERALEQYF

clone size: .
D gene: TRBD1
V gene: TRBV11-2
J gene: TRBJ1-3
CDR3 DNA: TGTGCCAGCAGCTTCGGGACAGCCTCTGGAAACACCATATATTTT
CDR3 protein: CASSFGTASGNTIYF

clone size: .
D gene: .
V gene: TRBV29-1
J gene: TRBJ2-7
CDR3 DNA: TGCAGCGTTGGGCGTACAGACTACGAGCAGTACTTC
CDR3 protein: CSVGRTDYEQYF

clone size: .
D gene: .
V gene: TRBV7-9
J gene: TRBJ1-5
CDR3 DNA: TGTGCCAGCAGCTTAGCGGGGGTGGATCATCAGCCCCAGCATTTT
CDR3 protein: CASSLAGVDHQPQHF

clone size: once
D gene: .
V gene: TRBV7-2
J gene: TRBJ2-3
CDR3 DNA: TGTGCCAGCAGCGTAACCCCGGGCAGCGGTACGCAGTATTTT
CDR3 protein: CASSVTPGSGTQYF

clone size: few
D gene: TRBD1
V gene: TRBV7-7
J gene: TRBJ2-2
CDR3 DNA: TGTGCTAGCAGCATACAGGGGACCGGGGAGCTGTTTTTT
CDR3 protein: CASSIQGTGELFF

clone size: .
D gene: .
V gene: TRBV7-2
J gene: TRBJ2-1
CDR3 DNA: TGTGCCAGCAGCTTAGGTCCAGCGGCCTACAATGAGCAGTTCTTC
CDR3 protein: CASSLGPAAYNEQFF

clone size: .
D gene: TRBD1
V gene: TRBV11-2
J gene: TRBJ2-5
CDR3 DNA: TGTGCCAGCAGCTCTAGACAGGGGGCCTCGCAAGAGACCCAGTACTTC
CDR3 protein: CASSSRQGASQETQYF

clone size: .
D gene: .
V gene: TRBV2
J gene: TRBJ1-1
CDR3 DNA: TGTGCCAGCATGATGGAAACTAACACTGAAGCTTTCTTT
CDR3 protein: CASMMETNTEAFF

clone size: few
D gene: .
V gene: TRBV5-6
J gene: TRBJ1-1
CDR3 DNA: TGTGCCAGCAGCCCCCGGGCCACGAGGGGCACTGAAGCTTTCTTT
CDR3 protein: CASSPRATRGTEAFF

clone size: .
D gene: .
V gene: TRBV25-1
J gene: TRBJ1-3
CDR3 DNA: TGTGCCAGCCGAGAGACAGGCGTTACCTCTGGAAACACCATATATTTT
CDR3 protein: CASRETGVTSGNTIYF

clone size: .
D gene: TRBD1
V gene: TRBV4-1
J gene: TRBJ1-1
CDR3 DNA: TGCGCCAGCAGCCAAGGGATCGACAGGGCCACTGAAGCTTTCTTT
CDR3 protein: CASSQGIDRATEAFF

clone size: .
D gene: .
V gene: TRBV12-5
J gene: TRBJ2-2
CDR3 DNA: TGTGCTAGTGGTCCCGCTCAGGGGTTTAACACCGGGGAGCTGTTTTTT
CDR3 protein: CASGPAQGFNTGELFF

clone size: .
D gene: TRBD2
V gene: TRBV5-1
J gene: TRBJ2-2
CDR3 DNA: TGCGCCAGCAGCTTGGTTATAACTAGCGGCACCCCGAACACCGGGGAGCTGTTTTTT
CDR3 protein: CASSLVITSGTPNTGELFF

clone size: .
D gene: .
V gene: TRBV9
J gene: TRBJ1-6
CDR3 DNA: TGTGCCAGCAGCGCAGGACAGAATAATTCACCCCTCCACTTT
CDR3 protein: CASSAGQNNSPLHF

clone size: .
D gene: TRBD1
V gene: TRBV4-1
J gene: TRBJ2-7
CDR3 DNA: TGCGCCAGCAGAGGGGGCTCCGAGCAGTACTTC
CDR3 protein: CASRGGSEQYF

clone size: .
D gene: .
V gene: TRBV6-4
J gene: TRBJ1-4
CDR3 DNA: TGTGCCAGCAGGGCGGTTGATGAAAAACTGTTTTTT
CDR3 protein: CASRAVDEKLFF

clone size: few
D gene: .
V gene: TRBV7-2
J gene: TRBJ1-1
CDR3 DNA: TGTGCCAGCAGCTCCGACCAGAACACTGAAGCTTTCTTT
CDR3 protein: CASSSDQNTEAFF

clone size: few
D gene: .
V gene: TRBV4-1
J gene: TRBJ1-1
CDR3 DNA: TGCGCCAGCAGCCACCCACTTAGGAACACTGAAGCTTTCTTT
CDR3 protein: CASSHPLRNTEAFF

clone size: .
D gene: TRBD1
V gene: TRBV4-1
J gene: TRBJ1-1
CDR3 DNA: TGCGCCAGCAGCCAAGCGACAGGGATTAACACTGAAGCTTTCTTT
CDR3 protein: CASSQATGINTEAFF